This T cell receptor (beta chain) was profiled in a study of T cell responses to AZD1222 COVID-19 vaccine. Regarding the study as a whole: The repertoires were collected only after the peak T cell response. Nearly half of spike-specific TCRs reportedly target unmutated variant regions. Clonal diversity was possibly underestimated; the donors were predominantly white British and more often female.

The method was immunoSEQ multiplex PCR; TCRdb's version includes in-frame clones alone and lacks a portion of them. The data show 57,000 or so clones, with around 85% seen just once and roughly a fifth held by the top ten. A few counts support this clone. Its antigen is not identified. The germline CDR1 and CDR2 sequences are SGHNT and YENEEA. Trimming took 1 base from V and 1 from J, leaving 13 bases between them. The CDR3 totals 17 residues. Material: peripheral blood, obtained on day 0 of MenACWY control vaccination. V gene TRBV11-3 combines with J gene TRBJ2-2, with D uncertain. The sequence was collected from an adult in good health. CDR3 bases: TGTGCCAGCAGCTTAGCGGTTTCGACCAAGAACACCGGGGAGCTGTTTTTT. Translating gives CASSLAVSTKNTGELFF.